A single sample is the source of the 3 T cell receptor beta chains below, sequenced in a study of T cells in tumors after PD-1 blockade. The data were produced by immunoSEQ multiplex PCR, yet TCRdb's version contains in-frame clones alone and is incomplete. The repertoire holds some 20,000 clones, more than 70% seen once, with approximately 24% in the top ten. This specimen consisted of PBMCs, obtained before anti-PD-1 treatment. The receptors stem from a human donor with basal cell carcinoma.

The genes are TRBV6-6 and TRBJ2-1, with a tentative D call TRBD2 (6 bases). V was clipped by 2 bases and J by 7 bases, with 15 bases between them. The CDR3 is made up of 15 amino acids. Germline V CDR1 and CDR2: MNHNY, SVGAGI (reference sequence). The CDR3 protein is CASSYTLGAGNEQFF. The DNA of the CDR3 is TGTGCCAGCAGTTACACCCTTGGGGCGGGGAATGAGCAGTTCTTC.

The chain joins TRBV9 to TRBJ1-2; D gene unclear. There are 13 residues in the CDR3. Between the trimmed V and J ends, which lost 2 bases and 4 bases, there was a span of 9 bases. Germline assignment: CDR1 SGDLS and CDR2 YYNGEE. CDR3 sequence: CASSVTPSYGYTF. The CDR3 DNA is TGTGCCAGCAGCGTGACCCCTTCCTATGGCTACACCTTC.

This clone was seen only once. The J gene is TRBJ2-2, the V gene TRBV2; 7 nucleotides agree with TRBD1. V shed 6 bases, J shed 4 bases, and the junction held 5 bases outside the gene matches. The CDR3 is 14 residues long. Germline CDR1 is SNHLY and CDR2 is FYNNEI. CDR3 amino acids: CASRVTGITGELFF. The CDR3 region has the DNA TGTGCCAGCAGGGTGACAGGGATCACCGGGGAGCTGTTTTTT.